This TCR beta chain was recovered during a study of siplizumab effects on memory and regulatory T cells. The V end lost 6 bases, the J end lost 8 bases, and 10 bases lay between the germline ends. Germline V lookup: CDR1 KGHSH, CDR2 LQKENI. The CDR3 sequence is 12 residues long. Generated by immunoSEQ multiplex PCR, the TCRdb table keeps only in-frame clones and is missing some. The sample shows over 85,000 clones, 94% of them seen only once. The sequence came from a human donor in good health. Sequencing was carried out using non-Treg CD4+ T cells sorted from blood. The rearrangement links TRBV18 to TRBJ1-4; D not certain. CDR3 sequence (DNA): TGTGCCAGCTCGTCGGACGGAGAAAAACTGTTTTTT. Translated, it gives CASSSDGEKLFF.